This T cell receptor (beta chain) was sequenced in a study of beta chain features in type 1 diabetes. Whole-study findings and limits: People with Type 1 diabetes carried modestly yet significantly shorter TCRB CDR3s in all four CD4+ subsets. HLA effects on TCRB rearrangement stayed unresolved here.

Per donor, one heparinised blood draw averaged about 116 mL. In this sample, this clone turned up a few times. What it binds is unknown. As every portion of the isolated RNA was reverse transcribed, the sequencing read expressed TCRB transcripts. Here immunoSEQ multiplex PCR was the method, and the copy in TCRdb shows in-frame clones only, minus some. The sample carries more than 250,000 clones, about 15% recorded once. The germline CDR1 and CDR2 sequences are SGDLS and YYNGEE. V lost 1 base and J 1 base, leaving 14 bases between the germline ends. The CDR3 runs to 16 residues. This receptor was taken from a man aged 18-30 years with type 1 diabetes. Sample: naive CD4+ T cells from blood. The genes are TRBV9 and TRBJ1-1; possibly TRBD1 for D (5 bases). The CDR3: CASSVHIQGTNTEAFF. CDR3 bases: TGTGCCAGCAGCGTACACATCCAGGGTACGAACACTGAAGCTTTCTTT.